Listed here are 29 T cell receptor beta chains from one sample, sequenced in a study of cytomegalovirus exposure and HLA in healthy donors. PCR primers comprised 60 Vbeta and 13 Jbeta primers. The data were produced by immunoSEQ multiplex PCR, yet TCRdb's version contains in-frame clones alone and is incomplete. The sample carries 150,000 to 200,000 clones, about 75% recorded once. The sequenced sample was PBMCs. The receptors stem from a man aged 40-49 years in good health and CMV-seropositive.

This clone is a singleton in its sample. The chain combines TRBV28 with TRBJ1-5; D is perhaps TRBD1 (6 bases). CDR1 MDHEN and CDR2 SYDVKM come from the germline V gene. The CDR3 is made up of 14 amino acids. V was shortened by 8 bases and J by 7 bases, with 18 bases between the two germline ends. This chain's CDR3 is CASRLQGILQPQHF. In DNA form, the CDR3 reads TGTGCCAGCCGGCTGCAGGGGATTCTACAGCCCCAGCATTTT.

The CDR3 coding sequence is TGTGCCAGTAGTAGGGACAGGGGGCACTACACCTTC. Encoded protein: CASSRDRGHYTF. This sequence joins TRBV19 and TRBJ1-2; 12 bases are a match to TRBD1. The germline V gene encodes CDR1 LNHDA and CDR2 SQIVND (reference sequence). CDR3 length equals 12 residues. V gave up 4 bases and J gave up 10 bases; unmatched junction bases: 1.

This rearrangement joins TRBV29-1 to TRBJ1-3; no clear D. Per germline, CDR1 SQVTM and CDR2 ANQGSEA. V was trimmed by 6 bases and J by 3 bases, leaving 15 bases between them. The CDR3 is made up of 14 amino acids. The CDR3 region has the DNA TGCAGCGTCCCCGGGGAAGGGAATGGAAACACCATATATTTT. The encoded protein is CSVPGEGNGNTIYF.

The chain couples TRBV19 to TRBJ1-1; 8 positions match TRBD1. V shed 5 bases, J shed 3 bases, and the junction held 5 bases outside the gene matches. The germline gives CDR1 LNHDA, CDR2 SQIVND (reference sequence). The CDR3 consists of 14 residues. CDR3 loop: CASSGQGKDTEAFF. The CDR3 nucleotides read TGTGCCAGTAGTGGACAGGGAAAGGACACTGAAGCTTTCTTT.

V and J are TRBV2 and TRBJ1-2, with D unclear. This CDR3 contains 15 residues. The germline CDR1 and CDR2 sequences are SNHLY and FYNNEI. With 0 bases removed from V and 4 bases from J, the gap between germline ends came to 12 bases. The CDR3 DNA reads TGTGCCAGCAGTGAAGCGCTTCGGGGAGGCTATGGCTACACCTTC. It codes for CASSEALRGGYGYTF. The full variable domain, its missing parts supplied by reference TRBV2 and TRBJ1-2, is EPEVTQTPSHQVTQMGQEVILRCVPISNHLYFYWYRQILGQKVEFLVSFYNNEISEKSEIFDDQFSVERPDGSNFTLKIRSTKLEDSAMYFCASSEALRGGYGYTFGSGTRLTVV.

This chain connects TRBV2 to TRBJ2-7, with 11 bases lining up with TRBD2. The CDR3 is made up of 15 amino acids. Trimming removed 6 bases from V and 0 bases from J; junction bases left unmatched: 4. Germline CDR1 reads SNHLY; CDR2 reads FYNNEI. The chain's CDR3 is CASRKTSGSSYEQYF. CDR3 nucleotides: TGTGCCAGCAGAAAAACTAGCGGGAGCTCCTACGAGCAGTACTTC.

The J gene is TRBJ2-1, the V gene TRBV5-4, with TRBD1 matching 11 bases. Germline CDR1 reads SGHNT; CDR2 reads YYREEE (reference sequence). The J segment lost 7 bases and the V segment lost 4 bases, leaving 7 bases of the junction unmatched. CDR3 length: 15 residues. CDR3 coding DNA: TGTGCCAGCAGCGTGGGACAGGGGGAGGGAAATGAGCAGTTCTTC. As protein: CASSVGQGEGNEQFF.

V usage is TRBV28 and J usage is TRBJ2-3; TRBD2 aligns across 11 bases. Germline V gene lookup returns CDR1 MDHEN and CDR2 SYDVKM. This CDR3 is built from 18 residues. The ends lost 3 bases at V and 6 bases at J; junction bases unmatched: 14. The chain's CDR3 is CASSFSYRLAGGGDTQYF. The CDR3 DNA reads TGTGCCAGCAGTTTTAGTTACCGGCTAGCGGGAGGAGGGGATACGCAGTATTTT.

The J gene is TRBJ2-5, the V gene TRBV11-3; 7 bases match TRBD1. The V gene end was trimmed by 3 bases and the J gene end by 1 base; junction bases not matched to a gene: 2. CDR3 size: 14 residues. Per germline, CDR1 SGHNT and CDR2 YENEEA. CDR3 loop: CASSLTGIQETQYF. The CDR3 bases are TGTGCCAGCAGCTTGACAGGGATCCAAGAGACCCAGTACTTC. The full variable domain, with the rest looked up from reference TRBV11-3 and TRBJ2-5, is EAGVVQSPRYKIIEKKQPVAFWCNPISGHNTLYWYLQNLGQGPELLIRYENEEAVDDSQLPKDRFSAERLKGVDSTLKIQPAELGDSAVYLCASSLTGIQETQYFGPGTRLLVL.

The genes are TRBV7-3 and TRBJ1-2; 9 positions match TRBD1. The V and J ends lost 5 bases and 3 bases, in that order; junction bases with no gene match: 1. Germline CDR1 SGHTA, CDR2 FQGTGA. The CDR3 contains 13 residues. CDR3 amino acids: CASSGDRDYGYTF. The CDR3 DNA follows: TGTGCCAGCAGCGGGGACAGGGACTATGGCTACACCTTC.

CDR3 bases: TGTGCCAGCAGCCCATCTAGCGGGCGGTTTAGTGAGCAGTTCTTC. The encoded protein is CASSPSSGRFSEQFF. The chain uses TRBV7-9 and TRBJ2-1; 8 bases align to TRBD2. V was pared by 5 bases and J by 9 bases, with 12 bases of the junction left unmatched. Germline V lookup: CDR1 SEHNR, CDR2 FQNEAQ (reference sequence). The CDR3 runs to 15 residues.

On this clone itself: Its ends do not fully match the called genes, so a read error is possible. The chain uses TRBV7-3 and TRBJ2-4, with D possibly TRBD1 on 6 matching bases. This CDR3 is built from 17 residues. Per germline, CDR1 SGHTA and CDR2 FQGTGA. The CDR3 DNA reads TGTGCCAGCAGCTTAACGGGTCAGGGGCTAGCCAAAAACAGTCAGTACTTC. Translation gives CASSLTGQGLAKNSQYF. Supplemented by reference TRBV7-3 and TRBJ2-4, the full variable domain reads GAGVSQTPSNKVTEKGKYVELRCDPISGHTALYWYRQSLGQGPEFLIYFQGTGAADDSGLPNDRFFAVRPEGSVSTLKIQRTERGDSAVYLCASSLTGQGLAKNSQYFGAGTRLSVL.

The V gene is TRBV27, the J gene TRBJ2-7, with D possibly matching TRBD2 (7 bases). The CDR3 consists of 17 residues. Germline V lookup: CDR1 MNHEY, CDR2 SMNVEV (reference sequence). The V gene lost 4 bases and the J gene lost 1 base, with 20 bases spanning the gap. The DNA of the CDR3 is TGTGCCAGCAGTTCCCTTCTTCGCGGGGGCCGTTCCTACGAGCAGTACTTC. It is translated as CASSSLLRGGRSYEQYF.

This rearrangement joins TRBV28 to TRBJ1-2; tentatively, D is TRBD1 (5 bases). There are 16 residues in the CDR3. V gave up 5 bases and J gave up 2 bases, with 18 bases separating them. CDR1 and CDR2 (germline): MDHEN, SYDVKM. This CDR3 is CASSTTSSRGNYGYTF. CDR3 DNA: TGTGCCAGCAGTACCACCTCCTCACGGGGGAACTATGGCTACACCTTC.

The V and J genes are TRBV11-2 and TRBJ2-4; tentative D call: TRBD1 (6 bases). V was shortened by 5 bases and J by 12 bases, with 17 bases between the two germline ends. The germline V gene has CDR1 SGHAT and CDR2 FQNNGV. The CDR3 contains 13 residues. CDR3 coding DNA: TGTGCCAGCAGCAATCGACAGGATTTCGGTCAGTACTTC. Translated, it gives CASSNRQDFGQYF.

The rearrangement joins TRBV6-1 to TRBJ2-7, with a weak D call TRBD2 (5 bases). V shed 4 bases and J shed 1 base, with 11 bases lying between them. The germline V gene has CDR1 MNHNS and CDR2 SASEGT. This CDR3 spans 14 amino acids. The CDR3 region has the DNA TGTGCCAGCAGTGCGCGGGTGGGGTCCTACGAGCAGTACTTC. Amino acids: CASSARVGSYEQYF.

The rearrangement uses TRBV27 and TRBJ2-1; 10 nucleotides line up with TRBD1. Germline CDR1 and CDR2: MNHEY and SMNVEV (reference sequence). The CDR3 consists of 16 residues. V lost 5 bases and J lost 7; bases outside the gene matches: 11. The CDR3 reads CASSPFPGQGENEQFF. CDR3 sequence (DNA): TGTGCCAGCAGTCCATTCCCCGGACAGGGGGAAAATGAGCAGTTCTTC.

The table lists this clone with a count of one. The J gene is TRBJ2-2, the V gene TRBV7-8; 8 nucleotides match TRBD2. CDR1 is SGHVS, CDR2 FQNEAQ, per germline. Losses at the gene ends were 1 base for V and 4 bases for J; bases not matched to a gene: 5. CDR3 size: 16 residues. The CDR3: CASSLGSGTSTGELFF. The CDR3 DNA is TGTGCCAGCAGCTTAGGTTCCGGGACTAGCACCGGGGAGCTGTTTTTT. The full variable domain, in which reference TRBV7-8 and TRBJ2-2 provide the parts outside the CDR3, is GAGVSQSPRYKVAKRGQDVALRCDPISGHVSLFWYQQALGQGPEFLTYFQNEAQLDKSGLPSDRFFAERPEGSVSTLKIQRTQQEDSAVYLCASSLGSGTSTGELFFGEGSRLTVL.

This chain links TRBV9 with TRBJ1-4, with D uncertain. Deletions cut 3 bases from V and 0 bases from J, with 9 bases between. There are 15 residues in the CDR3. Germline lookup yields CDR1 SGDLS and CDR2 YYNGEE. This CDR3 is CASSGETATNEKLFF. In DNA, the CDR3 is TGTGCCAGCAGCGGGGAGACGGCAACTAATGAAAAACTGTTTTTT.

The gene calls are TRBV4-1 and TRBJ1-4; perhaps TRBD1 as D (6 bases). Trimming removed 4 bases at V and 8 bases at J, with 17 bases between. Germline V gene sequence: CDR1 MGHRA, CDR2 YSYEKL. The CDR3 runs to 15 residues. CDR3 DNA sequence: TGCGCCAGCAGCCCTCCCCTGAGGACAGTAGAAAAACTGTTTTTT. It encodes CASSPPLRTVEKLFF.

This clone appeared a few times. The V gene is TRBV5-1, the J gene TRBJ1-1; TRBD1 is a possible D gene (5 bases). In germline, CDR1 is SGHRS, CDR2 YFSETQ. The CDR3 consists of 13 residues. Trimming cost V 2 bases and J 7 bases, with 12 bases left between them. CDR3 loop: CASSLGDANEAFF. For the CDR3, the DNA is TGCGCCAGCAGCTTAGGGGATGCGAATGAAGCTTTCTTT. Complete variable domain (other parts from reference TRBV5-1 and TRBJ1-1): KAGVTQTPRYLIKTRGQQVTLSCSPISGHRSVSWYQQTPGQGLQFLFEYFSETQRNKGNFPGRFSGRQFSNSRSEMNVSTLELGDSALYLCASSLGDANEAFFGQGTRLTVV.

Regarding this clone: The junction does not match germline at one end; this may be a read error. In the same sample, other DNA sequences code for this CDR3. The chain couples TRBV25-1 to TRBJ2-1, with a weak D call TRBD2 (5 bases). Germline assignment: CDR1 MGHDK and CDR2 SYGVNS. The CDR3 spans 13 residues. CDR3 amino acids: CASSEFRGLEQFF. In DNA form, the CDR3 reads TGTGCCAGCAGCGAATTTCGGGGATTGGAGCAGTTCTTC. Supplemented by reference TRBV25-1 and TRBJ2-1, the full variable domain reads EADIYQTPRYLVIGTGKKITLECSQTMGHDKMYWYQQDPGMELHLIHYSYGVNSTEKGDLSSESTVSRIRTEHFPLTLESARPSHTSQYLCASSEFRGLEQFFGPGTRLTVL.

J is TRBJ2-1 and V is TRBV7-2; 7 positions agree with TRBD1. This CDR3 has 14 amino acids. From germline, CDR1 is SGHTA and CDR2 FQGNSA. V lost 7 bases and J lost 4; bases outside the gene matches: 7. In DNA, the CDR3 is TGTGCCAGCATCAAACAGGGGCTTTACAATGAGCAGTTCTTC. This sequence encodes CASIKQGLYNEQFF.

Only one count was recorded for this clone. In DNA form, the CDR3 reads TGTGCCAGCAGTTTACCGGGGACAGGGACCTTCGCTGAAGCTTTCTTT. It translates to CASSLPGTGTFAEAFF. This sequence joins TRBV28 and TRBJ1-1, with 9 bases aligning to TRBD1. The CDR3 totals 16 residues. Germline V gene lookup returns CDR1 MDHEN and CDR2 SYDVKM. The V and J ends lost 2 bases and 6 bases, in that order; junction bases with no gene match: 10.

The V and J genes are TRBV7-2 and TRBJ2-1, with D possibly being TRBD2 (6 bases). The ends were cut back, 8 bases at V and 8 bases at J, with 16 bases in the middle. Germline V gene sequence: CDR1 SGHTA, CDR2 FQGNSA. The CDR3 has 13 residues. This chain's CDR3 is CASRRAEVYEQFF. In DNA, the CDR3 is TGTGCCAGCCGGAGGGCCGAGGTCTATGAGCAGTTCTTC.

The chain has TRBV5-4 and TRBJ2-6; D might be TRBD1 (6 bases). The germline V and J ends were trimmed by 1 base and 4 bases, with 12 bases remaining between them. There are 16 residues in the CDR3. The germline gives CDR1 SGHNT, CDR2 YYREEE (reference sequence). The CDR3 loop is CASSLFGGLGANVLTF. For the CDR3, the DNA is TGTGCCAGCAGCTTGTTTGGGGGCCTAGGGGCCAACGTCCTGACTTTC.

The rearrangement joins TRBV5-5 to TRBJ1-4; no reliable D call. With 0 bases removed from V and 5 bases from J, the gap between germline ends came to 8 bases. CDR3 length: 14 amino acids. Germline V gene sequence: CDR1 SGHKS, CDR2 YYEKEE (reference sequence). The CDR3 nucleotides are TGTGCCAGCAGCTTGGGTGACTTGAATGAAAAACTGTTTTTT. As protein: CASSLGDLNEKLFF.

The chain recombines TRBV21-1 with TRBJ1-1. TRBV21-1 is a known pseudogene. This CDR3 contains 13 residues. CDR3 sequence (DNA): TGTGCCAACCCTCCACGGGTTAACACTGAAGCTTTCTTT. Translating gives CANPPRVNTEAFF.

CDR3 bases: TGTGCCAGCAGCCGATTTAGGACTAGCTTGGAGACCCAGTACTTC. It yields the protein CASSRFRTSLETQYF. This sequence joins TRBV11-3 and TRBJ2-5, with TRBD2 matching over 8 bases. The germline V gene has CDR1 SGHNT and CDR2 YENEEA. The CDR3 loop spans 15 amino acids. V lost 5 bases and J lost 5; bases outside the gene matches: 10. Full variable domain (rest looked up from reference TRBV11-3 and TRBJ2-5): EAGVVQSPRYKIIEKKQPVAFWCNPISGHNTLYWYLQNLGQGPELLIRYENEEAVDDSQLPKDRFSAERLKGVDSTLKIQPAELGDSAVYLCASSRFRTSLETQYFGPGTRLLVL.